The 31 T cell receptor beta chains below come from one sample, sequenced in a study of cytomegalovirus exposure and HLA in healthy donors. PCR amplification relied on 60 Vbeta primers (plus 13 Jbeta primers). Some clones are missing from TCRdb's copy, which holds only in-frame ones; the method was immunoSEQ multiplex PCR. Seen in this sample are approximately 47,000 clones; the ten most common clones hold 17%. Material: PBMCs. The origin of the receptors is a male donor in good health and CMV-seronegative.

The chain joins TRBV20-1 to TRBJ2-5; a weak D match, TRBD2 (6 bases). Germline loops: CDR1 DFQATT, CDR2 SNEGSKA (reference sequence). V lost 4 bases to trimming and J lost 4 bases, with 7 bases between them. The CDR3 runs to 11 residues. The CDR3 DNA is TGCAGTGCTATCGGGGGAGAGACCCAGTACTTC. Amino acids: CSAIGGETQYF.

V usage is TRBV18 and J usage is TRBJ2-7, with 8 bases aligning to TRBD1. The CDR3 totals 15 residues. V trimming: 0 bases; J trimming: 2 bases; junction bases outside the gene matches: 3. Per germline, CDR1 KGHSH and CDR2 LQKENI. The CDR3 reads CASSPPTGVTYEQYF. The DNA for the CDR3 is TGTGCCAGCTCACCACCGACAGGGGTAACCTACGAGCAGTACTTC.

V and J are TRBV7-2 and TRBJ2-5; TRBD2 matches at 7 bases. Unmatched junction bases numbered 9, after V lost 7 bases and J lost 4 bases. CDR1 and CDR2 from the germline V gene are SGHTA and FQGNSA. The CDR3 extends over 14 amino acids. DNA of the CDR3: TGTGCCAGCATCATTGCGGGAGTGGGAGAGACCCAGTACTTC. Its translation: CASIIAGVGETQYF.

J is TRBJ2-1 and V is TRBV4-1; 7 bases agree with TRBD1. The V segment lost 1 base and the J segment 7 bases; nucleotides outside the gene matches: 4. Germline CDR1 MGHRA, CDR2 YSYEKL. CDR3 length equals 14 residues. The CDR3 loop is CASSQGQGLNEQFF. CDR3 sequence (DNA): TGCGCCAGCAGCCAAGGACAGGGTTTGAATGAGCAGTTCTTC.

The chain couples TRBV6-5 to TRBJ2-7; 11 nucleotides line up with TRBD2. The CDR3 has 15 amino acids. CDR1 MNHEY and CDR2 SVGAGI come from the germline V gene. With V trimmed by 5 bases and J by 4 bases, 7 bases remained unmatched. CDR3 sequence (DNA): TGTGCCAGCAGTAAGTTAGCGGGGGGGCAGTACGAGCAGTACTTC. Amino acids: CASSKLAGGQYEQYF.

This sequence joins TRBV27 and TRBJ2-1, with D unresolved. The V gene's germline CDR1 is MNHEY and CDR2 SMNVEV (reference sequence). CDR3 length: 12 amino acids. V was clipped by 2 bases and J by 7 bases, with 6 bases between them. The CDR3 region is CASSLPPNEQFF. For the CDR3, the DNA is TGTGCCAGCAGTTTACCCCCGAATGAGCAGTTCTTC.

The V and J genes are TRBV7-2 and TRBJ2-2, with a possible D match to TRBD1 (5 bases). The CDR3 is 16 amino acids. Germline CDR1 is SGHTA and CDR2 is FQGNSA. Deletions cut 1 base from V and 1 base from J, with 10 bases between. The CDR3 region is CASSLVWTKNTGELFF. The CDR3 nucleotides are TGTGCCAGCAGCTTAGTTTGGACAAAGAACACCGGGGAGCTGTTTTTT. Using reference TRBV7-2 and TRBJ2-2 for the parts outside the CDR3, the full variable domain is GAGVSQSPSNKVTEKGKDVELRCDPISGHTALYWYRQSLGQGLEFLIYFQGNSAPDKSGLPSDRFSAERTGGSVSTLTIQRTQQEDSAVYLCASSLVWTKNTGELFFGEGSRLTVL.

Note on this clone: A junction boundary mismatches the germline segment, possibly from a read error. V usage is TRBV19 and J usage is TRBJ1-4, with a possible D match to TRBD1 (6 bases). Looked up from germline, CDR1 is LNHDA and CDR2 is SQIVND (reference sequence). This CDR3 comprises 17 residues. This CDR3 reads CASSPQGTLKAWEKLFF. As DNA, the CDR3 is TGTGCCAGTAGCCCACAGGGCACTTTAAAAGCGTGGGAAAAGCTGTTTTTT.

V is TRBV5-1 and J is TRBJ1-2; 9 bases are a match to TRBD1. The germline CDR1 and CDR2 sequences are SGHRS and YFSETQ. J gave up 3 bases and V 4 bases, and 13 bases lay outside the gene matches. The CDR3 is 17 amino acids. The CDR3, as DNA: TGCGCCAGCAGCGTCGATAACCGCTGGGACAGGGACTATGGCTACACCTTC. It yields the protein CASSVDNRWDRDYGYTF.

The chain couples TRBV6-4 to TRBJ2-2; TRBD2 is a possible D gene (7 bases). The length of the CDR3 is 15 residues. Germline loops: CDR1 MRHNA, CDR2 SNTAGT. Trimming cost V 2 bases and J 6 bases, with 13 bases left between them. The CDR3 DNA sequence: TGTGCCAGCAGTGACGAGGGGGGGCAATCCGGGGAGCTGTTTTTT. Amino acids: CASSDEGGQSGELFF.

V gene TRBV19 combines with J gene TRBJ2-5; 10 bases are a match to TRBD2. This CDR3 is built from 17 residues. The junction had 11 bases not matched to a gene; V was cut back by 3 bases and J by 4 bases. Germline assignment: CDR1 LNHDA and CDR2 SQIVND (reference sequence). The DNA for the CDR3 is TGTGCCAGTAGTATTGCGTGGATCGAGCGGGGGGGAGAGACCCAGTACTTC. This encodes CASSIAWIERGGETQYF.

The chain is built from TRBV18 and TRBJ2-5; weak D call: TRBD1 (5 bases). Germline CDR1 reads KGHSH; CDR2 reads LQKENI. Trimming shortened V by 6 bases and J by 1 base, and 18 bases separated the two germline ends. This CDR3 is built from 16 residues. The CDR3 here is CASSPLAGLGQETQYF. The CDR3, as DNA: TGTGCCAGCTCCCCTTTGGCAGGGCTCGGCCAAGAGACCCAGTACTTC.

J is TRBJ2-7 and V is TRBV5-4; TRBD2 agrees at 10 bases. The V gene end was trimmed by 0 bases and the J gene end by 0 bases; junction bases not matched to a gene: 0. CDR3 size: 15 residues. Per the germline V gene, CDR1 is SGHNT and CDR2 is YYREEE (reference sequence). The CDR3 DNA follows: TGTGCCAGCAGCTTGGGGACTAGCGGCTCCTACGAGCAGTACTTC. Residues: CASSLGTSGSYEQYF. Full variable domain (outside the CDR3, taken from reference TRBV5-4 and TRBJ2-7): ETGVTQSPTHLIKTRGQQVTLRCSSQSGHNTVSWYQQALGQGPQFIFQYYREEENGRGNFPPRFSGLQFPNYSSELNVNALELDDSALYLCASSLGTSGSYEQYFGPGTRLTVT.

The J gene is TRBJ2-1, the V gene TRBV13; 13 bases are a match to TRBD2. The germline V gene has CDR1 PRHDT and CDR2 FYEKMQ (reference sequence). The CDR3 runs 16 residues. Germline trimming cut 5 bases from V and 8 bases from J; bases unmatched to any gene: 9. CDR3 sequence reads: CASSETSGGAGDEQFF. DNA of the CDR3: TGTGCCAGCAGCGAAACTAGCGGGGGGGCCGGTGATGAGCAGTTCTTC.

The chain combines TRBV25-1 with TRBJ2-7; D is possibly TRBD2 (6 bases). The CDR3 is made up of 16 amino acids. CDR1 is MGHDK and CDR2 is SYGVNS in the germline V gene. V was trimmed by 1 base and J by 2 bases, leaving 15 bases between them. The CDR3: CASSEWRDAWAYEQYF. DNA for the CDR3: TGTGCCAGCAGTGAATGGAGGGACGCCTGGGCCTACGAGCAGTACTTC.

To note about this clone: Compared with germline, one end of the junction differs, possibly owing to a read error. This chain uses TRBV13 with TRBJ2-7, with D tentatively TRBD1 (6 bases). Germline CDR1 reads PRHDT; CDR2 reads FYEKMQ (reference sequence). This CDR3 spans 14 amino acids. The CDR3 DNA follows: TGTGCCAACAGCTCAACAACAGGGAACCGCGAGCAGTACTTC. Amino acids: CANSSTTGNREQYF.

The V and J genes are TRBV6-5 and TRBJ2-2; 12 bases are shared with TRBD2. The trim removed 2 bases at V and 4 bases at J, leaving 2 bases unmatched. Looked up from germline, CDR1 is MNHEY and CDR2 is SVGAGI. The length of the CDR3 is 16 residues. The CDR3 protein is CASSYASGGATGELFF. CDR3 in DNA: TGTGCCAGCAGTTACGCTAGCGGGGGGGCCACCGGGGAGCTGTTTTTT.

This chain connects TRBV6-1 to TRBJ1-2; a possible D gene is TRBD1 (6 bases). Per germline, CDR1 MNHNS and CDR2 SASEGT. This CDR3 is built from 14 residues. V lost 3 bases and J lost 6, with 14 bases in between. DNA for the CDR3: TGTGCCAGCAGTGAGACAGGATCGGCAGATGGCTACACCTTC. It codes for CASSETGSADGYTF.

Remarks on this clone: No conserved phenylalanine or tryptophan is present at the end of the CDR3, so a read error is the likely explanation. It is unclear where the CDR3 begins or ends on the DNA, so no DNA is shown, and the CDR3 is as TCRdb lists it. The chain links TRBV7-9 to TRBJ1-1; whether TRBD1, the table's D call, matches the DNA was not checked. From its first to its last residue, the CDR3 has 11 amino acids. CDR1 SEHNR and CDR2 FQNEAQ come from the germline V gene (reference sequence). The CDR3 here is CASRGTGRSVV.

V usage is TRBV5-6 and J usage is TRBJ1-2; TRBD1 agrees at 8 bases. CDR1 and CDR2 from the germline V gene are SGHDT and YYEEEE. The V segment lost 0 bases and the J segment 5 bases; nucleotides outside the gene matches: 3. This CDR3 is built from 14 residues. Written as DNA, the CDR3 is TGTGCCAGCAGCTTGGGGACAGGGTCTTATGGCTACACCTTC. Its translation is CASSLGTGSYGYTF.

This chain joins TRBV5-1 and TRBJ1-1, with TRBD1 as a possible D gene (6 bases). The CDR3 has 14 residues. CDR1 and CDR2 (germline): SGHRS, YFSETQ. The V end lost 0 bases, the J end lost 1 base, and 7 bases lay between the germline ends. CDR3 nucleotide sequence: TGCGCCAGCAGCTTGGCAGGGGCGAACACTGAAGCTTTCTTT. Amino acid sequence: CASSLAGANTEAFF.

The rearrangement uses TRBV6-1 and TRBJ2-5, with D maybe TRBD1 (6 bases). Trimming pared 3 bases from V and 1 base from J, leaving 12 bases between. The germline V gene has CDR1 MNHNS and CDR2 SASEGT. This CDR3 is built from 15 residues. The CDR3 bases are TGTGCCAGCAGTGAGTCCAGGGGTCTCCAAGAGACCCAGTACTTC. This sequence encodes CASSESRGLQETQYF.

The genes are TRBV4-1 and TRBJ1-5, with 8 bases lining up with TRBD1. The CDR3 totals 16 residues. Looked up from germline, CDR1 is MGHRA and CDR2 is YSYEKL. V lost 3 bases, J lost 3 bases, and 7 bases stayed unmatched. This chain's CDR3 is CASSQPDREINQPQHF. The CDR3 DNA reads as TGCGCCAGCAGCCAGCCGGACAGGGAGATCAATCAGCCCCAGCATTTT.

Note on this clone: Other DNA sequences from this sample encode an identical CDR3 as well. The rearrangement joins TRBV30 to TRBJ1-5; D remains ambiguous. V was cut by 0 bases and J by 2 bases, with 5 bases left in between. Germline assignment: CDR1 GTSNPN and CDR2 SVGIG (reference sequence). The CDR3 loop spans 13 amino acids. DNA for the CDR3: TGTGCCTGGAGTGTAACAGGCAATCAGCCCCAGCATTTT. Residues: CAWSVTGNQPQHF.

V and J are TRBV25-1 and TRBJ2-5, with 8 nucleotides matching TRBD2. This CDR3 is built from 15 residues. The V gene's germline CDR1 is MGHDK and CDR2 SYGVNS. V lost 0 bases, J lost 5 bases, and 5 bases stayed unmatched. The CDR3 region has the DNA TGTGCCAGCAGTGAATATGGGCGGGGGGTTGAGACCCAGTACTTC. It encodes CASSEYGRGVETQYF.

As to this clone: Other DNA sequences of this sample code for an identical CDR3. The J gene is TRBJ2-7, the V gene TRBV4-3, with 8 bases matching TRBD1. The germline CDR1 and CDR2 sequences are LGHNA and YSLEER. V gave up 3 bases and J gave up 4 bases; unmatched junction bases: 8. The CDR3 covers 15 residues. The CDR3: CASSHSGTGEYEQYF. The CDR3 bases are TGCGCCAGCAGCCATTCCGGGACAGGCGAATACGAGCAGTACTTC.

This chain connects TRBV30 to TRBJ1-6; D is uncertain. The CDR3 runs to 11 residues. Germline V gene lookup returns CDR1 GTSNPN and CDR2 SVGIG (reference sequence). Between the trimmed V and J ends, which lost 2 bases and 14 bases, there was a span of 10 bases. The CDR3 spells CAWSPRGALHF. Here the CDR3 DNA reads TGTGCCTGGAGTCCCCGCGGTGCCCTCCACTTT.

CDR3 sequence reads: CASSSKAGGLRTDTQYF. The CDR3 DNA follows: TGTGCCAGCAGCTCCAAAGCGGGGGGGCTCCGGACAGATACGCAGTATTTT. This chain connects TRBV7-2 to TRBJ2-3, with TRBD2 identical over 10 bases. In germline, CDR1 is SGHTA, CDR2 FQGNSA. This CDR3 spans 17 amino acids. J gave up 3 bases and V 4 bases, and 10 bases lay outside the gene matches.

The rearrangement uses TRBV5-4 and TRBJ2-3, with 8 nucleotides matching TRBD2. This CDR3 spans 16 amino acids. Germline-derived CDR1 and CDR2 are SGHNT and YYREEE (reference sequence). The trim removed 1 base at V and 5 bases at J, leaving 9 bases unmatched. The CDR3 coding sequence is TGTGCCAGCAGCTTGCCCACCCGCGGGGGGAGAGATACGCAGTATTTT. The encoded protein is CASSLPTRGGRDTQYF. Drawing the rest from reference TRBV5-4 and TRBJ2-3, the complete variable domain is ETGVTQSPTHLIKTRGQQVTLRCSSQSGHNTVSWYQQALGQGPQFIFQYYREEENGRGNFPPRFSGLQFPNYSSELNVNALELDDSALYLCASSLPTRGGRDTQYFGPGTRLTVL.

V usage is TRBV29-1 and J usage is TRBJ2-2; 11 bases are a match to TRBD2. Germline values: CDR1 SQVTM, CDR2 ANQGSEA. J gave up 3 bases and V 6 bases, and 9 bases lay outside the gene matches. The CDR3 spans 16 residues. For the CDR3, the DNA is TGCAGCGTCAGGCTAGCGGGGGGAGGTGACACCGGGGAGCTGTTTTTT. It specifies CSVRLAGGGDTGELFF.

This chain uses TRBV28 with TRBJ2-3; 12 bases match TRBD2. Losses at the gene ends were 5 bases for V and 0 bases for J; bases not matched to a gene: 9. This CDR3 region has 18 residues. From germline, CDR1 is MDHEN and CDR2 SYDVKM. Here the CDR3 reads CASSPTPGLAGSTDTQYF. CDR3 DNA sequence: TGTGCCAGCAGTCCAACGCCGGGACTAGCGGGTAGCACAGATACGCAGTATTTT.